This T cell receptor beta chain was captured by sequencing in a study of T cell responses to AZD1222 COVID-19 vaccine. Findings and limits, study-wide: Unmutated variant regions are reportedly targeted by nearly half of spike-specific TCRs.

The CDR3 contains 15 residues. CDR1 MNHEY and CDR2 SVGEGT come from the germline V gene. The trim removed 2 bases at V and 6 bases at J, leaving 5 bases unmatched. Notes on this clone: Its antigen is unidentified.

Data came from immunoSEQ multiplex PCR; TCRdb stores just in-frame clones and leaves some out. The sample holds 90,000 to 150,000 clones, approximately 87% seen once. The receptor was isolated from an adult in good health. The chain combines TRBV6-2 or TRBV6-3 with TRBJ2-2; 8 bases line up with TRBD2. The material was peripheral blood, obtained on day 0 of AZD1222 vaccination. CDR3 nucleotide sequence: TGTGCCAGCAGTTACGACGGGAGGGCCGCCGGGGAGCTGTTTTTT. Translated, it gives CASSYDGRAAGELFF.